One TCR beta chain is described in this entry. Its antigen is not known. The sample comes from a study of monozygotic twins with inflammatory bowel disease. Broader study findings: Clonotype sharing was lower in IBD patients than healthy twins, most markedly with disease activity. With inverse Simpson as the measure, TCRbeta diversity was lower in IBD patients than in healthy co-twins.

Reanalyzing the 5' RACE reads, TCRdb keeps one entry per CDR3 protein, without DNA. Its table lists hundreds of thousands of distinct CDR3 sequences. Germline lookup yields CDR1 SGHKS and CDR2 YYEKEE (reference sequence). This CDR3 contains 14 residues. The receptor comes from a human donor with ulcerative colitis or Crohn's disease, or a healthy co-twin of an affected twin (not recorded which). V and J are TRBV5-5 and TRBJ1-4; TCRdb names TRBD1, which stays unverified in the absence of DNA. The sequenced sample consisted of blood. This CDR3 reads CASSPGPEKEKLFF.